This note documents a single T cell receptor beta chain sequence. The antigen is undetermined. The CDR3 is 14 residues long. Germline-derived CDR1 and CDR2 are PRHDT and FYEKMQ (reference sequence). V lost 5 bases to trimming and J lost 8 bases, with 16 bases between them. The data derive from a study of T cell responses to AZD1222 COVID-19 vaccine. Study-wide results and limits: Mostly white British, mostly female donors; authors suggested clonal diversity may be underestimated.

This table comes from immunoSEQ multiplex PCR, and its TCRdb copy is limited to in-frame clones, with some not included. The sample holds more than 100,000 clones, approximately 90% seen once. This receptor was identified in an adult in good health. The source was peripheral blood, collected on day 0 of AZD1222 vaccination. This sequence joins TRBV13 and TRBJ2-1; perhaps D is TRBD1 or TRBD2 (5 bases each). The CDR3 coding sequence is TGTGCCAGCAGCGCGTCCGGGACCCACTATGAGCAGTTCTTC. It encodes CASSASGTHYEQFF. The complete variable domain, with remaining parts taken from reference TRBV13 and TRBJ2-1, reads AAGVIQSPRHLIKEKRETATLKCYPIPRHDTVYWYQQGPGQDPQFLISFYEKMQSDKGSIPDRFSAQQFSDYHSELNMSSLELGDSALYFCASSASGTHYEQFFGPGTRLTVL.